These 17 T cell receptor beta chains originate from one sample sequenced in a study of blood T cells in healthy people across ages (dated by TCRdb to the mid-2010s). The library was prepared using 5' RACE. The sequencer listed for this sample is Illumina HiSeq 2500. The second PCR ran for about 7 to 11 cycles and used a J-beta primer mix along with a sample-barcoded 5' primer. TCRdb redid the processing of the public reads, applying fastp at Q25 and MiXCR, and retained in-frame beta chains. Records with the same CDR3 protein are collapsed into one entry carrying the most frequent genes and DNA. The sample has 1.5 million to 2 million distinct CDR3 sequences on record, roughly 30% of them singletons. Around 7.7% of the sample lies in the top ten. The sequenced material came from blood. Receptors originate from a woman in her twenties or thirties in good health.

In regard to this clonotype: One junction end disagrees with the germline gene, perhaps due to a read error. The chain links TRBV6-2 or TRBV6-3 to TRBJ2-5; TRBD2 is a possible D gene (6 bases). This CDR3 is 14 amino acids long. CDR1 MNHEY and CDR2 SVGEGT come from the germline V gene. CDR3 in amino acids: CPSSPTSWQETQYF. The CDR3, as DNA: TGTCCCAGCAGTCCGACTAGTTGGCAAGAGACCCAGTACTTC.

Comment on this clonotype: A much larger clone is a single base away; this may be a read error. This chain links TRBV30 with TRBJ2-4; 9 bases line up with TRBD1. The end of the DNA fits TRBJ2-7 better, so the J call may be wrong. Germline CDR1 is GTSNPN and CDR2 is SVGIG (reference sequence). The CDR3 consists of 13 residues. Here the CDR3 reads CTCWTGDYYEQYF. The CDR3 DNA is TGTACCTGTTGGACAGGGGACTACTACGAGCAGTACTTC.

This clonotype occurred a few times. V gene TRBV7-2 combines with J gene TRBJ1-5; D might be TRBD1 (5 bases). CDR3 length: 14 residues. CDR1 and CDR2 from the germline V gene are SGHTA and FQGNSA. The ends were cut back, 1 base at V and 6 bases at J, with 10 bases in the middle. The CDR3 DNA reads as TGTGCCAGCAGCTTAGACAGGTATTCTCAGCCCCAGCATTTT. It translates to CASSLDRYSQPQHF.

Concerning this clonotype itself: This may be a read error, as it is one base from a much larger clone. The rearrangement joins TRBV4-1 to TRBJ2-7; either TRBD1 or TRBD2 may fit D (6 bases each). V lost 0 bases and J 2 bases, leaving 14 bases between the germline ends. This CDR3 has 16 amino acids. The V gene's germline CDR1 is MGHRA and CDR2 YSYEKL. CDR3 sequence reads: CASSQEKGGTPYEQYF. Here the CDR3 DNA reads TGCGCCAGCAGCCAAGAGAAGGGGGGCACTCCCTACGAGCAGTACTTC.

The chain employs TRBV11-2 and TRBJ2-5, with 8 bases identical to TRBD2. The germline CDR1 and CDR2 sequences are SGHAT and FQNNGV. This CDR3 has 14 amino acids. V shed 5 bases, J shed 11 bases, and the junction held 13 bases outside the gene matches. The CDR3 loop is CASSRGLALIEQYF. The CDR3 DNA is TGTGCCAGCAGCCGTGGACTAGCCCTCATTGAGCAGTACTTC.

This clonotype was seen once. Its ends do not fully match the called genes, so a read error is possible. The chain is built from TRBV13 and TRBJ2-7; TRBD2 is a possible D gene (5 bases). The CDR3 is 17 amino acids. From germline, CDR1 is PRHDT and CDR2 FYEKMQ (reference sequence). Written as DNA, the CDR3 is TGTGTCAGCAGCTTAAAAGGTAGGGCGGGTCGGACCTACGAGCAGTACTTC. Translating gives CVSSLKGRAGRTYEQYF.

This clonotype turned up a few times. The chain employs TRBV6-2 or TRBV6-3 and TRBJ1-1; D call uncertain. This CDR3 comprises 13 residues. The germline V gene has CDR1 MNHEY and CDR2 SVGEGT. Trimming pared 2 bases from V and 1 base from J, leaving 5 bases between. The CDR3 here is CASSYAWNTEAFF. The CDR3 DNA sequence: TGTGCCAGCAGTTACGCGTGGAACACTGAAGCTTTCTTT.

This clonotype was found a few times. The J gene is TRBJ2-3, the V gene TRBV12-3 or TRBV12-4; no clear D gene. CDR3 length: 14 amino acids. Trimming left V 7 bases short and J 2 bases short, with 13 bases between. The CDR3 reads CASKRKAATDTQYF. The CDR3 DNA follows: TGTGCCAGCAAACGTAAGGCAGCCACAGATACGCAGTATTTT.

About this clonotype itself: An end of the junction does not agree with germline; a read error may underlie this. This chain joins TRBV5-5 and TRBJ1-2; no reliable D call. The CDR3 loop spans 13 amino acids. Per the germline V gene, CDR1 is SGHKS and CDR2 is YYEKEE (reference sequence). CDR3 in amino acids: CAGRLTVNYGYTF. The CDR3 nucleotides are TGTGCCGGCAGATTAACAGTCAACTACGGCTACACCTTC. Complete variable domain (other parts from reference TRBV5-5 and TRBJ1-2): DAGVTQSPTHLIKTRGQQVTLRCSPISGHKSVSWYQQVLGQGPQFIFQYYEKEERGRGNFPDRFSARQFPNYSSELNVNALLLGDSALYLCAGRLTVNYGYTFGSGTRLTVV.

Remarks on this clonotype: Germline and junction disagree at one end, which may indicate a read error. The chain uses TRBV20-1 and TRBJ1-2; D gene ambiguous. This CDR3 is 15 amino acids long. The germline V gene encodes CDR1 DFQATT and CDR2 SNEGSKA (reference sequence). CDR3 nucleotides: TGCAGTGCTAGCGCCCCTCGGAGAGCTAACTGTGGCTACACCTTC. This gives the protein CSASAPRRANCGYTF.

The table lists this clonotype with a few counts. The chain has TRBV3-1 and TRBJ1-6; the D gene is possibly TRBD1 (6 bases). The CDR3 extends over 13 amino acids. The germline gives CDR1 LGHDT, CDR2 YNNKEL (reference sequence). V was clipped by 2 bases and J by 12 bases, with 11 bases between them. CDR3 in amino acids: CASSQTTRGPLHF. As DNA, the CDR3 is TGTGCCAGCAGCCAAACGACCAGGGGACCCCTCCACTTT.

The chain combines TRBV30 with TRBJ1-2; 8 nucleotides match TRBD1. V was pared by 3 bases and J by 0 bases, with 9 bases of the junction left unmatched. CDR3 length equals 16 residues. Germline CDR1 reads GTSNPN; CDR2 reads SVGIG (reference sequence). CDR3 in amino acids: CAWRMLAGQANYGYTF. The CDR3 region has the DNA TGTGCCTGGAGAATGCTTGCGGGACAGGCTAACTATGGCTACACCTTC.

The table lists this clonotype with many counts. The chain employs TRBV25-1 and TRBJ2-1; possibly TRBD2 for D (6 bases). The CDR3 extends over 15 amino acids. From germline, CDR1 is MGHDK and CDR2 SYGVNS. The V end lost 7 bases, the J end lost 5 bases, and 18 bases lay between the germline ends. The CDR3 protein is CASTSLGREDNEQFF. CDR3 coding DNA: TGTGCCAGCACCTCTTTGGGCAGGGAGGACAATGAGCAGTTCTTC.

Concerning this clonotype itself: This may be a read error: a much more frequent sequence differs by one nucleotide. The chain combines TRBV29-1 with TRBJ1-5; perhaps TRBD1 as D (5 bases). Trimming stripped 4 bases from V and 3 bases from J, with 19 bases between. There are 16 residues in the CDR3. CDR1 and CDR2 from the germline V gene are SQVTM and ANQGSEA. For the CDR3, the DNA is TGCAGCGTTGGGGGTGTGGGGGGAGGTGACAATCAGCCCCAGCATTTT. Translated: CSVGGVGGGDNQPQHF.

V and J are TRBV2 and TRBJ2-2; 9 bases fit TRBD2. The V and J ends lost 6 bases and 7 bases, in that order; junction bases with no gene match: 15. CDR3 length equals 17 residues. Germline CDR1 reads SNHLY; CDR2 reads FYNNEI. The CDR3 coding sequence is TGTGCCAGCAGCCCGACGTCAGGCGGGGGGGCCGGCGGGGAGCTGTTTTTT. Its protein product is CASSPTSGGGAGGELFF.

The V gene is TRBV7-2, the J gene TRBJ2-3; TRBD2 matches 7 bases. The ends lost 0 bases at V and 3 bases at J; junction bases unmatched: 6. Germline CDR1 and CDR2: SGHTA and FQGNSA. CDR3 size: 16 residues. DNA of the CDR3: TGTGCCAGCAGCTTAGCGGGGGGGGTAGGGACAGATACGCAGTATTTT. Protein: CASSLAGGVGTDTQYF.

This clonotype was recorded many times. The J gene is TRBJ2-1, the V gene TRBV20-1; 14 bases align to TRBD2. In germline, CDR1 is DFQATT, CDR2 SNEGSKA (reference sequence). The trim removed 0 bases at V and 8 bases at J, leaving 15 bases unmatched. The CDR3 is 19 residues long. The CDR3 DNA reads TGCAGTGCTAGAGATTTGGGACTAGCGGGGGAGACCTTAGTGTATGAGCAGTTCTTC. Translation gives CSARDLGLAGETLVYEQFF.